The rows below give T cell receptor beta chains drawn from one sample of a study of T cells in Graves' hyperthyroidism and ophthalmopathy. TCRdb reprocessed the multiplex PCR reads with MiXCR, giving one entry per CDR3 protein. The repertoire holds 380,000 or so distinct CDR3 sequences, less than 15% seen once, with about a fifth in the top ten. Sample: blood. Receptor source: a man aged 25-45 years with Graves' hyperthyroidism that later progressed to Graves' ophthalmopathy. Each CDR3 is given with its conserved first and last residue. A D gene is named only where the DNA matches it firmly. Expanded clones get a size class; other rows say once, few or many, or leave the size out.

NA | few | TRBJ2-6 | 16 | TRBV7-9 | TGTGCCAGCAGGCGGGTCCCAAGCATTGGGGCCAACGTCCTGACTTTC | CASRRVPSIGANVLTF
NA | NA | TRBJ2-7 | 13 | TRBV9 | TGTGCCAGCAGCGTGAGGGACATTTCCGAGCAGTACTTC | CASSVRDISEQYF
NA | NA | TRBJ2-4 | 14 | TRBV4-1 | TGCGCCAGCAGCCAAGAACAGGGTGTAGACATTCAGTACTTC | CASSQEQGVDIQYF
NA | many | TRBJ2-2 | 12 | TRBV2 | TGTGCCAGCAGGGACGACACCGGGGAGCTGTTTTTT | CASRDDTGELFF
NA | many | TRBJ2-3 | 13 | TRBV2 | TGTGCCAGCACGCCGGATCACACAGATACGCAGTATTTT | CASTPDHTDTQYF
TRBD1 | NA | TRBJ1-6 | 14 | TRBV20-1 | TGCAGTGCTAGCGGGACAGGGCCTTATTCACCCCCCCACTTT | CSASGTGPYSPPHF
NA | many | TRBJ1-1 | 12 | TRBV28 | TGTGCCAGTCGTAGTTTTACCACTGAAGCTTTCTTT | CASRSFTTEAFF
NA | NA | TRBJ2-5 | 16 | TRBV5-4 | TGTGCCAGCAGCTCCATTGAGGGGGATATCCAAGAGACCCAGTACTTC | CASSSIEGDIQETQYF
TRBD1 | few | TRBJ2-4 | 15 | TRBV11-2 | TGTGCCAGCATTCGAGGGACAGGGGCCAAAAACATTCAGTACTTC | CASIRGTGAKNIQYF
NA | NA | TRBJ1-5 | 18 | TRBV18 | TGTGCCAGCTCACTACTTGGGCAGGGAAGATATAGCAATCAGCCCCAGCATTTT | CASSLLGQGRYSNQPQHF
NA | many | TRBJ2-5 | 14 | TRBV24-1 | TGTGCCACCAGTGGCCCAGGGGATCCAGAGACCCAGTACTTC | CATSGPGDPETQYF
NA | many | TRBJ1-4 | 13 | TRBV28 | TGTGCCAGCAGTTTACAGGTGTATGAAAAACTGTTTTTT | CASSLQVYEKLFF
NA | many | TRBJ2-3 | 16 | TRBV5-4 | TGTGCCAGCAGCGTCTTGCGAACGATCAGCACAGATACGCAGTATTTT | CASSVLRTISTDTQYF
TRBD1 | NA | TRBJ2-7 | 15 | TRBV19 | TGTGCCAGTAGTGCCGGACAGGGCCCATTCTACGAGCAGTACTTC | CASSAGQGPFYEQYF
NA | few | TRBJ1-3 | 14 | TRBV19 | TGTGCCAGTAGTATGAAGGTATCGGGAAACACCATATATTTT | CASSMKVSGNTIYF
NA | many | TRBJ1-5 | 16 | TRBV5-5 | TGTGCCAGCAGCGGTTACGGCGGGAACGGCAATCAGCCCCAGCATTTT | CASSGYGGNGNQPQHF
NA | many | TRBJ2-1 | 15 | TRBV28 | TGTGCCATGGGACCAGCGGGCCTCTCCTACAATGAGCAGTTCTTC | CAMGPAGLSYNEQFF
NA | many | TRBJ2-5 | 15 | TRBV4-1 | TGCGCCAGCAGCCAAGTAGGGTCGGCGCAAGAGACCCAGTACTTC | CASSQVGSAQETQYF
TRBD1 | NA | TRBJ1-2 | 15 | TRBV6-2/TRBV6-3 | TGTGCCAGCAGTTACGGACAGGGAGCTAACTATGGCTACACCTTC | CASSYGQGANYGYTF
TRBD1 | NA | TRBJ2-3 | 16 | TRBV2 | TGTGCCAGCAGCCCCGGGACAGGGGGCGGCACAGATACGCAGTATTTT | CASSPGTGGGTDTQYF
NA | many | TRBJ2-6 | 15 | TRBV2 | TGTGCCAGCAGTGAGGGCAGGGCTGGGGCCAACGTCCTGACTTTC | CASSEGRAGANVLTF
TRBD1 | NA | TRBJ1-5 | 15 | TRBV4-1 | TGCGCCAGCAGCCCTGGACAGGGGGACAATCAGCCCCAGCATTTT | CASSPGQGDNQPQHF
NA | NA | TRBJ2-3 | 14 | TRBV30 | TGTGCCTGGAGTGTACTAGGCCCCACAGATACGCAGTATTTT | CAWSVLGPTDTQYF
NA | few | TRBJ2-2 | 15 | TRBV5-1 | TGCGCCAGCAGCATCAGGGGTCCTAACACCGGGGAGCTGTTTTTT | CASSIRGPNTGELFF
NA | many | TRBJ1-1 | 15 | TRBV5-1 | TGCGCCAGCAGCAATATAGGGTTCGACGGCACTGAAGCTTTCTTT | CASSNIGFDGTEAFF
TRBD1 | few | TRBJ1-1 | 13 | TRBV27 | TGTGCCAGCAGGCGCACAGGGGGCAATGAAGCTTTCTTT | CASRRTGGNEAFF
TRBD1 | few | TRBJ1-2 | 17 | TRBV7-9 | TGTGCCAGCAGCCCGGGGACAGTCCGATGGGTTAACTATGGCTACACCTTC | CASSPGTVRWVNYGYTF
NA | many | TRBJ1-1 | 13 | TRBV6-1 | TGTGCCAGCAGAACTACAGGACGGCCTGAAGCTTTCTTT | CASRTTGRPEAFF
NA | NA | TRBJ1-1 | 13 | TRBV10-3 | TGTGCCATCAGTGAACGGGGATCCACTGAAGCTTTCTTT | CAISERGSTEAFF
NA | NA | TRBJ2-5 | 13 | TRBV2 | TGTGCCAGCAGTGGGGGGGCAAGAGGGACCCAGTACTTC | CASSGGARGTQYF
TRBD2 | many | TRBJ2-7 | 14 | TRBV5-1 | TGCGCCAGCAGCTCCGGGACTAATACGGGCGAGCAGTACTTC | CASSSGTNTGEQYF
TRBD1 | many | TRBJ2-3 | 16 | TRBV24-1 | TGTGCCACCAGTGATACGGGGACAGCTTACACAGATACGCAGTATTTT | CATSDTGTAYTDTQYF
NA | many | TRBJ2-7 | 12 | TRBV7-6 | TGTGCCAGCGGAGGGGACGGCTACGAGCAGTACTTC | CASGGDGYEQYF
TRBD2 | NA | TRBJ2-1 | 14 | TRBV5-1 | TGCGCCAGCAACCTAGCGGGGGGTTGGAATGAGCAGTTCTTC | CASNLAGGWNEQFF
TRBD1 | many | TRBJ1-1 | 15 | TRBV30 | TGTGCCTGGAGTGTAGGCCAGGGGGTCAACACTGAAGCTTTCTTT | CAWSVGQGVNTEAFF
NA | many | TRBJ1-1 | 13 | TRBV2 | TGTGCCAGCAGTGAAGCGGGGTTCACTGAAGCTTTCTTT | CASSEAGFTEAFF
NA | few | TRBJ1-2 | 16 | TRBV6-1 | TGTGCCAGCAGTGAAGGAGACAGTGTAGCTAACTATGGCTACACCTTC | CASSEGDSVANYGYTF
TRBD1 | NA | TRBJ1-2 | 15 | TRBV6-1 | TGTGCCAGCAGTTATTCCGGGACAGTGAACTATGGCTACACCTTC | CASSYSGTVNYGYTF
NA | NA | TRBJ2-5 | 14 | TRBV5-4 | TGTGCCAGCAGCGGGAGGGGGGGCCAAGAGACCCAGTACTTC | CASSGRGGQETQYF
TRBD1 | NA | TRBJ2-1 | 15 | TRBV6-2/TRBV6-3 | TGTGCCAGCAGACAACCAGGGGGTTCCTACAATGAGCAGTTCTTC | CASRQPGGSYNEQFF
TRBD1 | NA | TRBJ2-7 | 13 | TRBV7-2 | TGTGCCAGCAGCTCCGACAGGGTGGTCGAGCAGTACTTC | CASSSDRVVEQYF
TRBD1 | once | TRBJ2-5 | 15 | TRBV6-5 | TGTGCCAGCAGTTACCGGGACAGGAGGCGAGAGACCCAGTACTTC | CASSYRDRRRETQYF
TRBD1 | many | TRBJ1-6 | 13 | TRBV28 | TGTGCCAGCAGGGGGACAGGGCAATCACCCCTCCACTTT | CASRGTGQSPLHF
NA | NA | TRBJ1-4 | 12 | TRBV11-3 | TGTGCCAGCAGCCACGGACTCGAAAAACTGTTTTTT | CASSHGLEKLFF
TRBD1 | many | TRBJ2-7 | 15 | TRBV28 | TGTGCCAGCACCCCCAGTGGGACAGGAGCCTACGAGCAGTACTTC | CASTPSGTGAYEQYF
NA | many | TRBJ2-3 | 13 | TRBV20-1 | TGCAGTGCTAGGGCAGTCCTCACAGATACGCAGTATTTT | CSARAVLTDTQYF
NA | few | TRBJ2-1 | 15 | TRBV6-4 | TGTGCCAGCAGTCCCAGGGTAATGGGCTACAATGAGCAGTTCTTC | CASSPRVMGYNEQFF
NA | NA | TRBJ2-1 | 16 | TRBV6-1 | TGTGCCAGCAGCCCCCCCCTCTGGCGGGGGCGGAATGAGCAGTTCTTC | CASSPPLWRGRNEQFF
TRBD2 | many | TRBJ2-1 | 17 | TRBV11-3 | TGTGCCAGCAGCTCCGTGGGACTAGTAGTGTCCTACAATGAGCAGTTCTTC | CASSSVGLVVSYNEQFF
TRBD2 | many | TRBJ2-7 | 16 | TRBV20-1 | TGCAGTGCTAGAGTCTTTAGCGGGGGGTCCGATTTCGAGCAGTACTTC | CSARVFSGGSDFEQYF
NA | many | TRBJ1-5 | 16 | TRBV12-3/TRBV12-4 | TGTGCCAGCAGTTTACAGGGCTGGGGAAGCAATCAGCCCCAGCATTTT | CASSLQGWGSNQPQHF
TRBD2 | many | TRBJ2-3 | 15 | TRBV3-1 | TGTGCCAGCAGCCCGACTAGCGGGGGGGAAGATACGCAGTATTTT | CASSPTSGGEDTQYF
NA | NA | TRBJ1-4 | 17 | TRBV7-3 | TGTGCCAGCAGTTCCCGGGACAATTGTAGGACTAATGAAAAACTGTTTTTT | CASSSRDNCRTNEKLFF
NA | NA | TRBJ2-3 | 15 | TRBV12-3/TRBV12-4 | TGTGCCAGCAGTCCCCCAGGGGATAGCACAGATACGCAGTATTTT | CASSPPGDSTDTQYF